A single sample gave rise to the 4 T cell receptor beta chains below, sequenced in a study of blood T cell repertoires in COVID-19. TCRdb keeps only in-frame clones here, not all; method: immunoSEQ multiplex PCR. Of approximately 110,000 clones detected, approximately 78% appear once; the ten largest clones hold approximately 15%. The sequenced sample was peripheral blood. The receptors shown here come from a woman at least 80 years old with acute or convalescent COVID-19.

The rearrangement links TRBV19 to TRBJ1-2; 7 bases fit TRBD1. This CDR3 has 14 amino acids. The germline V gene has CDR1 LNHDA and CDR2 SQIVND (reference sequence). J gave up 3 bases and V 6 bases, and 7 bases lay outside the gene matches. Here the CDR3 DNA reads TGTGCCAGTAGAGCGGCAGGGGGAGACTATGGCTACACCTTC. It specifies CASRAAGGDYGYTF.

The genes are TRBV5-1 and TRBJ2-5, with 7 bases identical to TRBD1. V gave up 4 bases and J gave up 5 bases; unmatched junction bases: 11. The CDR3 extends over 15 amino acids. The germline V gene has CDR1 SGHRS and CDR2 YFSETQ. CDR3 nucleotides: TGCGCCAGCAGCGCGACAGGGTTGAGGGGGGAGACCCAGTACTTC. Translating gives CASSATGLRGETQYF.

This clone turned up a few times. The V and J genes are TRBV12-3 or TRBV12-4 and TRBJ1-1, with no clear D. This CDR3 region has 12 residues. Between the trimmed V and J ends, which lost 4 bases and 1 base, there was a span of 4 bases. The CDR3: CASSYGNTEAFF. The CDR3 DNA follows: TGTGCCAGCAGTTACGGGAACACTGAAGCTTTCTTT.

V is TRBV5-1 and J is TRBJ2-7, with a tentative D call TRBD2 (6 bases). CDR3 length: 17 amino acids. Germline V gives CDR1 SGHRS, CDR2 YFSETQ. The V and J ends lost 5 bases and 7 bases respectively, with 28 bases between them. The chain's CDR3 is CASRGGSWILEEWEQYF. CDR3 DNA sequence: TGCGCCAGCAGGGGGGGTTCGTGGATACTAGAGGAGTGGGAGCAGTACTTC.